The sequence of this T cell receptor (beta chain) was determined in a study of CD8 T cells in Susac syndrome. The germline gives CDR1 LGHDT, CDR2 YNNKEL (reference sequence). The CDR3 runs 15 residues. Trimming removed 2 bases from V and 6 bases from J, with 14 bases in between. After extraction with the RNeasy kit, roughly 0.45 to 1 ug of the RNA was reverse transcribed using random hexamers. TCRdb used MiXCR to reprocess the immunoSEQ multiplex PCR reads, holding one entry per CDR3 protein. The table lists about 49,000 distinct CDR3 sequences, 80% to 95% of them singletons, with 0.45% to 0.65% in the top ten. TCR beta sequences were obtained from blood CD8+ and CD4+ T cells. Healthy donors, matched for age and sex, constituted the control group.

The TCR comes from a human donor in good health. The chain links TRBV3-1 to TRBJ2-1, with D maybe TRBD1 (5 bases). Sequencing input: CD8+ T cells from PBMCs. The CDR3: CASSQPWGEPNEQFF. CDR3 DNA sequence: TGTGCCAGCAGCCAACCCTGGGGCGAACCCAATGAGCAGTTCTTC.